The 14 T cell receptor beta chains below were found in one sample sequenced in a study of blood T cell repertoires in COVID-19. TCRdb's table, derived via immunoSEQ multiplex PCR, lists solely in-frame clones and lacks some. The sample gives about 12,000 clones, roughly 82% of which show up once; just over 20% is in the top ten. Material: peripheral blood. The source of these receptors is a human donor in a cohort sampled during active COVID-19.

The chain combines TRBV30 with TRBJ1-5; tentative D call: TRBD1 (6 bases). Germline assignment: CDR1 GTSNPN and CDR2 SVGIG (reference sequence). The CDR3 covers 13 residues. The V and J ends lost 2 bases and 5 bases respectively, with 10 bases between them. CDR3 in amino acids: CAWSPQGYQPQHF. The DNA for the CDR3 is TGTGCCTGGAGTCCACAGGGTTATCAGCCCCAGCATTTT. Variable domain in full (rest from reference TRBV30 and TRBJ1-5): SQTIHQWPATLVQPVGSPLSLECTVEGTSNPNLYWYRQAAGRGLQLLFYSVGIGQISSEVPQNLSASRPQDRQFILSSKKLLLSDSGFYLCAWSPQGYQPQHFGDGTRLSIL.

In nucleotides, the CDR3 is TGTGCCAGCAGCGCCACTAGCGGGGGGACAAAAAACATTCAGTACTTC. It yields the protein CASSATSGGTKNIQYF. The chain joins TRBV14 to TRBJ2-4, with 12 bases that match TRBD2. In germline, CDR1 is SGHDN, CDR2 FVKESK. CDR3 size: 16 residues. The ends lost 5 bases at V and 4 bases at J; junction bases unmatched: 6.

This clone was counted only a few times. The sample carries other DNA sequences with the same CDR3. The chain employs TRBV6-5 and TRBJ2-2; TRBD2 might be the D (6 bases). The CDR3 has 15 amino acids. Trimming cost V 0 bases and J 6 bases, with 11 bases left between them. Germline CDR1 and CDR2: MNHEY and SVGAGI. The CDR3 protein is CASSYSTGRAGELFF. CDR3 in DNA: TGTGCCAGCAGTTACTCGACCGGGAGAGCCGGGGAGCTGTTTTTT.

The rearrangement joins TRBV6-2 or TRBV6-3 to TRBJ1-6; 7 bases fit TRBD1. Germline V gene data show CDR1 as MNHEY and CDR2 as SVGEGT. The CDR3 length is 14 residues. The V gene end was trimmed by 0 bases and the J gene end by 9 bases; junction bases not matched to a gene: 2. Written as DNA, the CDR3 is TGTGCCAGCAGTTACTCGACAGGGATTTCACCCCTCCACTTT. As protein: CASSYSTGISPLHF.

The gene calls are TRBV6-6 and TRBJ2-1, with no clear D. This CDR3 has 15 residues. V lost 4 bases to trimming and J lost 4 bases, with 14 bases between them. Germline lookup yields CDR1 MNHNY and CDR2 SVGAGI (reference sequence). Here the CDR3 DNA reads TGTGCCAGCAGTTTAGCTGAGGCGGCGTACAATGAGCAGTTCTTC. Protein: CASSLAEAAYNEQFF.

The CDR3 DNA sequence: TGTGCCAGCTCAGAGACAGACTTTCGTGGCTACACCTTC. It translates to CASSETDFRGYTF. V and J are TRBV18 and TRBJ1-2; perhaps TRBD1 as D (5 bases). CDR3 length equals 13 residues. In germline, CDR1 is KGHSH, CDR2 LQKENI. Trimming pared 5 bases from V and 7 bases from J, leaving 14 bases between.

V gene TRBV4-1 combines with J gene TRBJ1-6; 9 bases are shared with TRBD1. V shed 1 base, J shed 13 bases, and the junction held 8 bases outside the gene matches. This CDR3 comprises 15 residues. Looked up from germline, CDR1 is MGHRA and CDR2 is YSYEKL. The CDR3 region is CASSQAGTGFFPLHF. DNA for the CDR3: TGCGCCAGCAGCCAAGCCGGGACAGGGTTTTTTCCCCTCCACTTT.

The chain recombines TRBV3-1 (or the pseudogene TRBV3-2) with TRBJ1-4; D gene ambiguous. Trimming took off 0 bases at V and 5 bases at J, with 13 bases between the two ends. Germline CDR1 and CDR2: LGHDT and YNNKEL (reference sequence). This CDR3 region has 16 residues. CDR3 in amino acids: CASSQDVGVLNEKLFF. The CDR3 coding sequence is TGTGCCAGCAGCCAAGATGTCGGGGTCCTAAATGAAAAACTGTTTTTT.

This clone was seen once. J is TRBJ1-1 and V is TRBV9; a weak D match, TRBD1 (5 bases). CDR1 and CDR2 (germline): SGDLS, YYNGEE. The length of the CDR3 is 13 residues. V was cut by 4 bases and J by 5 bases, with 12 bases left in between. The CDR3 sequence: CASSPIGGTEAFF. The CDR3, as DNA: TGTGCCAGCAGCCCCATCGGGGGAACTGAAGCTTTCTTT.

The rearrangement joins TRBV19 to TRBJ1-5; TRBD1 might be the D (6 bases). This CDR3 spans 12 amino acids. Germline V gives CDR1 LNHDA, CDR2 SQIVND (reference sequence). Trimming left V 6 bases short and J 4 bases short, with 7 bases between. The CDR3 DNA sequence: TGTGCCAGTAGGGACAGAAATCAGCCCCAGCATTTT. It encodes CASRDRNQPQHF.

CDR3 sequence (DNA): TGTGCCAGCAGCTTAGTCTGGGGCAGTAATCAGCCCCAGCATTTT. The encoded protein is CASSLVWGSNQPQHF. The V gene is TRBV7-2, the J gene TRBJ1-5; maybe TRBD1 (5 bases). V was shortened by 1 base and J by 4 bases, with 11 bases between the two germline ends. Looked up from germline, CDR1 is SGHTA and CDR2 is FQGNSA. This CDR3 region has 15 residues. Full variable domain (rest looked up from reference TRBV7-2 and TRBJ1-5): GAGVSQSPSNKVTEKGKDVELRCDPISGHTALYWYRQSLGQGLEFLIYFQGNSAPDKSGLPSDRFSAERTGGSVSTLTIQRTQQEDSAVYLCASSLVWGSNQPQHFGDGTRLSIL.

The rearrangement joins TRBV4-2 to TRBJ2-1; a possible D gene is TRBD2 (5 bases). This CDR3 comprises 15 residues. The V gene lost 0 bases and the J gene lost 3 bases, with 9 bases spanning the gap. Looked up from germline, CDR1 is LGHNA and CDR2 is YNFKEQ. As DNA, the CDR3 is TGTGCCAGCAGCCAAGATTTCGGGGACTACAATGAGCAGTTCTTC. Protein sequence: CASSQDFGDYNEQFF.

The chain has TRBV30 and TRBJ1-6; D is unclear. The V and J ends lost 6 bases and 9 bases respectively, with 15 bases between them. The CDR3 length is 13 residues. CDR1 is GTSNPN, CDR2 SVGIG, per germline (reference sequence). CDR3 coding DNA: TGTGCCTGCCTCATCAGCGGGGTTTCACCCCTCCACTTT. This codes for CACLISGVSPLHF.

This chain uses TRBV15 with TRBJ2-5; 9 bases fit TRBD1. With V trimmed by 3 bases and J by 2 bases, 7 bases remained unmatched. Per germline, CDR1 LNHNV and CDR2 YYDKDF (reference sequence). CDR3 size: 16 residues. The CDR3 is CATSRGTGGQQETQYF. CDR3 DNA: TGTGCCACCAGCAGGGGTACAGGGGGCCAACAAGAGACCCAGTACTTC.